Shown below are 32 T cell receptor beta chains from a single sample sequenced in a study of CD8 T cells in ankylosing spondylitis. These receptors have no identified antigens. Study-level results: A TCR beta motif of several highly homologous variants seemed to mark ankylosing spondylitis blood.

Each CDR3 protein is one row after TCRdb ran MiXCR on the 5' RACE reads. The data hold about 220,000 distinct CDR3 sequences, with roughly 6.6% observed a single time. The sample taken for sequencing was blood, either unsorted or a sorted T cell fraction (not recorded which). The origin of the receptors is a male donor with ankylosing spondylitis.

At least ten counts were recorded for this clonotype. The gene calls are TRBV7-2 and TRBJ2-7, with 9 bases aligning to TRBD2. The ends lost 3 bases at V and 5 bases at J; junction bases unmatched: 8. The CDR3 runs to 15 residues. Per the germline V gene, CDR1 is SGHTA and CDR2 is FQGNSA. The CDR3 sequence: CASSFLAGAMNEQYF. The CDR3 DNA is TGTGCCAGCAGCTTCTTAGCGGGAGCCATGAACGAGCAGTACTTC.

This clonotype was observed many times. The rearrangement uses TRBV28 and TRBJ2-7; possible D gene TRBD1, 6 bases. The CDR3 is made up of 14 amino acids. In germline, CDR1 is MDHEN, CDR2 SYDVKM. The V end lost 4 bases, the J end lost 3 bases, and 13 bases lay between the germline ends. The CDR3 nucleotides are TGTGCCAGCAGTTCCATGACAGGTTACTACGAGCAGTACTTC. Amino acid sequence: CASSSMTGYYEQYF.

The rearrangement uses TRBV5-1 and TRBJ2-1, with D possibly matching TRBD1 (6 bases). This CDR3 comprises 15 residues. Germline V CDR1 and CDR2: SGHRS, YFSETQ. Trimming pared 4 bases from V and 2 bases from J, leaving 13 bases between. DNA of the CDR3: TGCGCCAGCAGCCCAAGGCAGGGGACCTACAATGAGCAGTTCTTC. Its protein product is CASSPRQGTYNEQFF.

Many counts were recorded for this clonotype. This chain uses TRBV28 with TRBJ2-7; no firm D call. Germline CDR1 reads MDHEN; CDR2 reads SYDVKM. The V gene lost 4 bases and the J gene lost 1 base, with 14 bases spanning the gap. CDR3 size: 15 residues. CDR3 residues: CASSSRWQDSYEQYF. The CDR3 bases are TGTGCCAGCAGTTCCCGATGGCAGGATTCCTACGAGCAGTACTTC.

The rearrangement joins TRBV7-8 to TRBJ1-2; D is unclear. Trimming cost V 3 bases and J 2 bases, with 7 bases left between them. The CDR3 has 13 residues. Germline V lookup: CDR1 SGHVS, CDR2 FQNEAQ. In DNA form, the CDR3 reads TGTGCCAGCAGCTTTTTCTCCAACTATGGCTACACCTTC. Protein product: CASSFFSNYGYTF.

This clonotype showed up many times. The chain recombines TRBV5-1 with TRBJ2-7; D not resolved. In germline, CDR1 is SGHRS, CDR2 YFSETQ. The V end was cut by 0 bases, the J end by 5 bases, with 12 bases between. The CDR3 is made up of 14 amino acids. The CDR3 DNA follows: TGCGCCAGCAGCTTGGCCCGTCGGACGGACGAGCAGTACTTC. This gives the protein CASSLARRTDEQYF.

This clonotype was seen ten or more times. The chain carries TRBV20-1 and TRBJ2-1; no definite D call. The length of the CDR3 is 14 residues. CDR1 and CDR2 (germline): DFQATT, SNEGSKA (reference sequence). V was clipped by 2 bases and J by 3 bases, with 11 bases between them. CDR3 bases: TGCAGTGCTAGAATAGTGACCATCTACAATGAGCAGTTCTTC. Its translation: CSARIVTIYNEQFF.

The chain carries TRBV3-1 and TRBJ1-1; D is uncertain. The CDR3 runs 15 residues. Germline CDR1 reads LGHDT; CDR2 reads YNNKEL (reference sequence). V was trimmed by 1 base and J by 1 base, leaving 10 bases between them. The CDR3 bases are TGTGCCAGCAGCCAAGTATGGGGAGAGAACACTGAAGCTTTCTTT. It specifies CASSQVWGENTEAFF.

This clonotype was recorded many times. V is TRBV28 and J is TRBJ1-5; D remains unclear. V lost 7 bases and J lost 2, with 12 bases in between. Per germline, CDR1 MDHEN and CDR2 SYDVKM. The CDR3 has 14 residues. CDR3 sequence (DNA): TGTGCCAGCAAGGAGCCCGGGGGCAATCAGCCCCAGCATTTT. It translates to CASKEPGGNQPQHF.

Many counts were recorded for this clonotype. In nucleotides, the CDR3 is TGTGCCGTCGACGATGGCTACACCTTC. Protein: CAVDDGYTF. V is TRBV10-3 and J is TRBJ1-2; D gene uncertain. Germline V gene sequence: CDR1 ENHRY, CDR2 SYGVKD. Trimming cost V 11 bases and J 6 bases, with 7 bases left between them. The CDR3 has 9 amino acids.

The V gene is TRBV19, the J gene TRBJ2-5; D is unresolved. Trimming took off 5 bases at V and 1 base at J, with 8 bases between the two ends. Germline V gene lookup returns CDR1 LNHDA and CDR2 SQIVND (reference sequence). The CDR3 spans 13 residues. CDR3 region: CASSPVIQETQYF. The CDR3, as DNA: TGTGCCAGTAGTCCCGTTATCCAAGAGACCCAGTACTTC. The full variable domain, in which reference TRBV19 and TRBJ2-5 provide the parts outside the CDR3, is DGGITQSPKYLFRKEGQNVTLSCEQNLNHDAMYWYRQDPGQGLRLIYYSQIVNDFQKGDIAEGYSVSREKKESFPLTVTSAQKNPTAFYLCASSPVIQETQYFGPGTRLLVL.

This clonotype was seen repeatedly, ten times or more. The J gene is TRBJ1-4, the V gene TRBV28; 8 nucleotides agree with TRBD1. This CDR3 has 15 residues. Germline V gene data show CDR1 as MDHEN and CDR2 as SYDVKM. The ends lost 6 bases at V and 7 bases at J; junction bases unmatched: 10. The CDR3, as DNA: TGTGCCAGCAGCCTACGACAGGGGTGGTTTGAAAAACTGTTTTTT. Protein: CASSLRQGWFEKLFF.

Worth noting for this clonotype: Since a much larger clone is just one base distant, this may be a read error. The chain couples TRBV7-3 to TRBJ2-2; D not resolved. V gave up 3 bases and J gave up 1 base, with 9 bases separating them. Germline V lookup: CDR1 SGHTA, CDR2 FQGTGA. The CDR3 loop spans 15 amino acids. Here the CDR3 reads CASSLLQMNTGELFF. DNA for the CDR3: TGTGCCAGCAGCTTGTTACAGATGAACACCGGGGAGCTGTTTTTT.

This clonotype showed up many times. J is TRBJ1-2 and V is TRBV9, with D maybe TRBD1 (6 bases). From germline, CDR1 is SGDLS and CDR2 YYNGEE. V was pared by 3 bases and J by 2 bases, with 11 bases between. CDR3 size: 14 residues. The CDR3 region has the DNA TGTGCCAGCAGCGAGGGGGGTCGAAACTATGGCTACACCTTC. This translates into CASSEGGRNYGYTF.

This clonotype was observed many times. The chain has TRBV6-2 or TRBV6-3 and TRBJ1-2; D may be TRBD1 (6 bases). Germline V gene data show CDR1 as MNHEY and CDR2 as SVGEGT. Trimming removed 5 bases from V and 2 bases from J, with 21 bases in between. CDR3 size: 17 residues. CDR3 bases: TGTGCCAGCAGTGACCTTGTTTCGGGGGGCGCGAACTATGGCTACACCTTC. The encoded protein is CASSDLVSGGANYGYTF.

In this sample, this clonotype turned up many times. The chain employs TRBV4-3 and TRBJ1-5; D is uncertain. Germline CDR1 and CDR2: LGHNA and YSLEER. V was cut by 0 bases and J by 6 bases, with 12 bases left in between. This CDR3 comprises 15 residues. CDR3 DNA: TGCGCCAGCAGCCAAGATCGGTCAGAGGGTCAGCCCCAGCATTTT. This sequence encodes CASSQDRSEGQPQHF.

This clonotype has ten or more counts. The chain is built from TRBV6-6 and TRBJ2-2; D is undetermined. Germline values: CDR1 MNHNY, CDR2 SVGAGI (reference sequence). The CDR3 contains 12 residues. The V end lost 10 bases, the J end lost 4 bases, and 10 bases lay between the germline ends. The CDR3 DNA sequence: TGTGCCACCCCTGGGGTCACCGGGGAGCTGTTTTTT. Protein product: CATPGVTGELFF.

In its sample, this clonotype was seen many times. The chain has TRBV7-6 and TRBJ2-1; the D call may be TRBD1 or TRBD2 (5 bases each). With 2 bases removed from V and 5 bases from J, the gap between germline ends came to 13 bases. This CDR3 has 15 amino acids. Germline V gene lookup returns CDR1 SGHVS and CDR2 FNYEAQ. The CDR3 DNA reads as TGTGCCAGCAGCTTACGCTTGGTGGGACACAATGAGCAGTTCTTC. Protein product: CASSLRLVGHNEQFF.

This clonotype came up many times. This chain links TRBV2 with TRBJ2-1; tentatively, D is TRBD2 (7 bases). CDR3 length: 13 residues. Germline V gene lookup returns CDR1 SNHLY and CDR2 FYNNEI. Trimming stripped 9 bases from V and 5 bases from J, with 14 bases between. The CDR3, as DNA: TGTGCCAGTCCCGAGGGGGGGGACAATGAGCAGTTCTTC. Protein sequence: CASPEGGDNEQFF.

V usage is TRBV27 and J usage is TRBJ2-3; 10 bases map to TRBD2. This CDR3 is built from 15 residues. Germline lookup yields CDR1 MNHEY and CDR2 SMNVEV (reference sequence). J lost 4 bases, V lost 2 bases, and 3 bases had no gene match. The CDR3 is CASSLLAGAADTQYF. CDR3 coding DNA: TGTGCCAGCAGTTTACTAGCGGGAGCCGCAGATACGCAGTATTTT.

This clonotype was found many times. The V call is TRBV4-1, the J call TRBJ2-5, with D perhaps matching TRBD1 or TRBD2 (5 bases each). The length of the CDR3 is 17 residues. The germline CDR1 and CDR2 sequences are MGHRA and YSYEKL. V dropped 1 base and J dropped 5 bases, with 20 bases sitting between them. The CDR3 sequence is CASSQGPYYTGQETQYF. CDR3 nucleotides: TGCGCCAGCAGCCAAGGTCCCTACTACACGGGGCAGGAGACCCAGTACTTC.

This chain uses TRBV18 with TRBJ1-1; TRBD1 is a possible D gene (6 bases). The V and J ends lost 5 bases and 1 base respectively, with 14 bases between them. The germline V gene encodes CDR1 KGHSH and CDR2 LQKENI. The CDR3 sequence is 15 residues long. CDR3 DNA sequence: TGTGCCAGCTCATCTTTACAGGGCACGAACACTGAAGCTTTCTTT. It specifies CASSSLQGTNTEAFF.

This clonotype was observed a handful of times. V is TRBV28 and J is TRBJ1-5, with 9 bases identical to TRBD1. The CDR3 extends over 14 amino acids. The J segment lost 7 bases and the V segment lost 4 bases, leaving 5 bases of the junction unmatched. Germline assignment: CDR1 MDHEN and CDR2 SYDVKM. CDR3 nucleotides: TGTGCCAGCAGTTACAGGGGGCAGCGCCAGCCCCAGCATTTT. Protein sequence: CASSYRGQRQPQHF.

This clonotype was recorded many times. The rearrangement links TRBV4-3 to TRBJ2-7; 10 bases align to TRBD1. This CDR3 is 14 amino acids long. V lost 4 bases and J lost 5; bases outside the gene matches: 5. CDR1 and CDR2 from the germline V gene are LGHNA and YSLEER. The CDR3 reads CASSLGTGVNEQYF. CDR3 sequence (DNA): TGCGCCAGCAGCCTGGGGACAGGGGTGAACGAGCAGTACTTC.

This chain links TRBV7-9 with TRBJ2-7; no clear D gene. The length of the CDR3 is 14 residues. V lost 4 bases to trimming and J lost 6 bases, with 16 bases between them. Germline V gene data show CDR1 as SEHNR and CDR2 as FQNEAQ (reference sequence). The chain's CDR3 is CASSSVESQAEQYF. CDR3 DNA: TGTGCCAGCAGCTCGGTGGAGTCCCAGGCCGAGCAGTACTTC.

At least ten counts were recorded for this clonotype. The DNA of the CDR3 is TGTGCCACCAGCAGAGAGGGTTTTCGCACAGATACGCAGTATTTT. Translated: CATSREGFRTDTQYF. This chain uses TRBV15 with TRBJ2-3; unclear D gene. Germline V gene lookup returns CDR1 LNHNV and CDR2 YYDKDF (reference sequence). The V gene lost 0 bases and the J gene lost 1 base, with 8 bases spanning the gap. The CDR3 totals 15 residues.

This clonotype has ten or more counts. The J gene is TRBJ2-5, the V gene TRBV5-1; no clear D. With 4 bases removed from V and 3 bases from J, the gap between germline ends came to 10 bases. Looked up from germline, CDR1 is SGHRS and CDR2 is YFSETQ. The CDR3 has 13 amino acids. The CDR3 spells CASSPHPKETQYF. For the CDR3, the DNA is TGCGCCAGCAGCCCACACCCCAAAGAGACCCAGTACTTC.

V usage is TRBV12-5 and J usage is TRBJ1-1; D not resolved. CDR3 length: 14 residues. V was pared by 2 bases and J by 5 bases, with 12 bases between. The V gene's germline CDR1 is LGHNT and CDR2 FRNRAP. The CDR3 loop reads CASGLPGEETEAFF. CDR3 sequence (DNA): TGTGCTAGTGGTTTGCCGGGAGAGGAGACTGAAGCTTTCTTT.

The chain joins TRBV7-8 to TRBJ2-2; 8 nucleotides match TRBD1. V was pared by 3 bases and J by 1 base, with 1 base of the junction left unmatched. Germline V gene sequence: CDR1 SGHVS, CDR2 FQNEAQ. CDR3 length: 15 amino acids. The CDR3 loop reads CASSFGQGNTGELFF. Here the CDR3 DNA reads TGTGCCAGCAGCTTCGGACAGGGGAACACCGGGGAGCTGTTTTTT.

This clonotype was seen a few times. This chain connects TRBV20-1 to TRBJ1-2; D call uncertain. From germline, CDR1 is DFQATT and CDR2 SNEGSKA (reference sequence). The CDR3 has 13 residues. Trimming took off 0 bases at V and 4 bases at J, with 9 bases between the two ends. The CDR3 sequence: CSARDRRPYGYTF. The CDR3 DNA reads as TGCAGTGCTAGAGATAGGAGACCCTATGGCTACACCTTC.

This clonotype appeared many times. This rearrangement joins TRBV7-2 to TRBJ2-7; 7 bases map to TRBD1. CDR3 length: 15 amino acids. The V and J ends lost 4 bases and 4 bases, in that order; junction bases with no gene match: 10. Germline V gene data show CDR1 as SGHTA and CDR2 as FQGNSA. Written as DNA, the CDR3 is TGTGCCAGCAGCTACGGGGACAGAATCCTTTACGAGCAGTACTTC. This encodes CASSYGDRILYEQYF.

This clonotype was counted at least ten times. V is TRBV20-1 and J is TRBJ1-3; D remains unclear. CDR1 is DFQATT and CDR2 is SNEGSKA in the germline V gene (reference sequence). The V end lost 3 bases, the J end lost 4 bases, and 4 bases lay between the germline ends. CDR3 length: 11 amino acids. In nucleotides, the CDR3 is TGCAGTGCTAGGTCCGGAAACACCATATATTTT. This codes for CSARSGNTIYF.